The rows below give T cell receptor beta chains drawn from one sample of a study of OX40 agonist ivuxolimab in advanced cancers. The data were produced by immunoSEQ multiplex PCR, yet TCRdb's version contains in-frame clones alone and is incomplete. The profile covers 55,000 to 90,000 clones, with around 86% appearing a single time and less than 0.55% taken by the ten largest. Source: CD4+ or CD8+ T cells sorted from blood, taken in a trial of the OX40 agonist ivuxolimab. These receptors came from an adult with an advanced solid tumor such as melanoma, head and neck, liver or kidney cancer. Both conserved end residues are part of each CDR3. The D gene is left open where the match is weak. Expanded clones are given a class, and other clones once, few, many or no size at all.

D,size,J,V,DNA,CDR3
.,.,TRBJ2-1,TRBV5-4,TGTGCCAGCAGCATAGGGGGTGGTGGCAATGAGCAGTTCTTC,CASSIGGGGNEQFF
.,few,TRBJ2-5,TRBV2,TGTGCCAGTCGACGTAACGGGGGGACCCAGTACTTC,CASRRNGGTQYF
.,.,TRBJ1-1,TRBV28,TGTGCCAGCAGAGGGAACACTGAAGCTTTCTTT,CASRGNTEAFF
.,.,TRBJ2-3,TRBV4-2,TGTGCCAGCAGCCAAGCGTACTTAGCTACAGATACGCAGTATTTT,CASSQAYLATDTQYF
TRBD2,.,TRBJ2-2,TRBV12-5,TGTGCTAGTGGTTTGGTATCCCGGGGGGGCCGAATCGGGGAGCTGTTTTTT,CASGLVSRGGRIGELFF
TRBD2,once,TRBJ2-1,TRBV9,TGTGCCAGCAGCCCACTAGCGGGGCACAATGAGCAGTTCTTC,CASSPLAGHNEQFF
.,.,TRBJ1-2,TRBV11-2,TGTGCCAGCAGCATTGACAGTAACTATGGCTACACCTTC,CASSIDSNYGYTF
TRBD1,.,TRBJ1-1,TRBV28,TGTGCCAGCACCCGCAAACAGGGGGCGCGGTGGACTGAAGCTTTCTTT,CASTRKQGARWTEAFF
TRBD2,.,TRBJ2-5,TRBV7-3,TGTGCCAGCAGCCACGCGGGCGGGAGGGGGGAGACCCAGTACTTC,CASSHAGGRGETQYF
TRBD1,.,TRBJ2-2,TRBV9,TGTGCCAGCAGCGCTAGGACAGGGGGCACCGGGGAGCTGTTTTTT,CASSARTGGTGELFF
.,.,TRBJ2-7,TRBV30,TGTGTCTGGGGCCGGGACCATCACGGCAAGTACTTC,CVWGRDHHGKYF
TRBD1,.,TRBJ1-2,TRBV5-6,TGTGCCAGCAGCATCGACAGGGGAATTGGCTATGGCTACACCTTC,CASSIDRGIGYGYTF
.,.,TRBJ2-1,TRBV6-1,TGTGCCGCTGGGAGGGGGAGCTCCTACAATGAGCAGTTCTTC,CAAGRGSSYNEQFF
.,.,TRBJ1-5,TRBV7-8,TGTGCCAGCAGCCCAACCCCCAATCAGCCCCAGCATTTT,CASSPTPNQPQHF
.,.,TRBJ2-1,TRBV15,TGTGCCACCAGCAGAGATTATGAGCGGAATGAGCAGTTCTTC,CATSRDYERNEQFF
TRBD2,.,TRBJ2-3,TRBV28,TGTGCCAGCAGTACTCCACGAGGACTAGCCAAATTCGATACGCAGTATTTT,CASSTPRGLAKFDTQYF
.,.,TRBJ1-6,TRBV11-2,TGTGCCAGCAGCCCCGGAACAGGGTATAATTCACCCCTCCACTTT,CASSPGTGYNSPLHF
.,.,TRBJ1-2,TRBV5-1,TGCGCCAGCAGCTTGGCCGGCAAGACCTATGGCTACACCTTC,CASSLAGKTYGYTF
TRBD1,.,TRBJ1-1,TRBV28,TGTGCCAGCAGCCAGGGGGTACGGTCAGGGAGAGCTTTCTTT,CASSQGVRSGRAFF
TRBD1,.,TRBJ1-2,TRBV10-2,TGCGCCAGCAGTGAGTCGTCCGGGACAGGTAGCTATGGCTACACCTTC,CASSESSGTGSYGYTF
TRBD2,.,TRBJ2-3,TRBV5-1,TGCGCCAGCAGCTTGCGCGGGGGGACCTGGTATTTTGCAGATACGCAGTATTTT,CASSLRGGTWYFADTQYF
.,.,TRBJ2-5,TRBV5-1,TGCGCCAGCAGCTTGGCCCAGGTGGGGGGAGAGACCCAGTACTTC,CASSLAQVGGETQYF
.,once,TRBJ2-4,TRBV28,TGTGCCAGCAGCGTACAGGGAGTAGCCAAAAACATTCAGTACTTC,CASSVQGVAKNIQYF
TRBD1,once,TRBJ2-3,TRBV2,TGTGCCAGCTCAAGACCGGGACAGTTAAGCACAGATACGCAGTATTTT,CASSRPGQLSTDTQYF
TRBD1,.,TRBJ2-2,TRBV7-3,TGTGCCAGCAGCCGACAGGGGGACACCGGGGAGCTGTTTTTT,CASSRQGDTGELFF
.,.,TRBJ1-1,TRBV4-3,TGCGCCAGCAGCCAGAGGGTCGGAGGGGACACTGAAGCTTTCTTT,CASSQRVGGDTEAFF
.,.,TRBJ2-7,TRBV29-1,TGCAGCGTTGTAGGCCAGGGAAGCTCCTACGAGCAGTACTTC,CSVVGQGSSYEQYF
TRBD2,.,TRBJ2-3,TRBV7-9,TGTGCCAGCACGATAGCGGGAGGGCCCACAGATACGCAGTATTTT,CASTIAGGPTDTQYF